One and the same sample provided the 14 T cell receptor beta chains below, sequenced in a study of regulatory T cells in long-lasting Graves disease. Regarding time point: newly diagnosed GD, antithyroid drugs for less than 3 months. RNA extracted from PBMCs served as the sequencing template. Sequencing libraries for TCR beta were prepared with iRepertoire HTBI primers and Arm-PCR of CDR3 regions. TCRdb fed the multiplex PCR reads into MiXCR, producing one record per CDR3 protein. The table lists more than 300,000 distinct CDR3 sequences, approximately 12% of them singletons. This same sample was also taken into another study, of T cells in Graves' hyperthyroidism and ophthalmopathy.

The sample was peripheral blood mononuclear cells (PBMCs), taken at new diagnosis, from a patient treated with antithyroid drugs. The source is a woman younger than 35 with Graves disease.

To note about this clonotype: Its ends do not fully match the called genes, so a read error is possible. This chain connects TRBV28 to TRBJ2-3; D is unclear. Germline V gene lookup returns CDR1 MDHEN and CDR2 SYDVKM. The CDR3 is made up of 15 amino acids. The CDR3 nucleotides read TGTGCCATCAGTTTACAAGCGCGAGACACAGATACGCAGTATTTT. Amino acid sequence: CAISLQARDTDTQYF.

This clonotype was recorded at least ten times. J is TRBJ1-6 and V is TRBV7-2, with D uncertain. Germline V gene lookup returns CDR1 SGHTA and CDR2 FQGNSA. Trimming left V 5 bases short and J 10 bases short, with 18 bases between. This CDR3 has 15 residues. The CDR3 reads CASSAATPQDSPLHF. In DNA form, the CDR3 reads TGTGCCAGCAGCGCAGCGACACCTCAGGACTCACCCCTCCACTTT.

This clonotype was detected ten times or more. The rearrangement joins TRBV28 to TRBJ2-7; a weak D match, TRBD1 (6 bases). CDR1 is MDHEN, CDR2 SYDVKM, per germline. The V and J ends lost 4 bases and 4 bases respectively, with 8 bases between them. The CDR3 is made up of 12 amino acids. The CDR3 coding sequence is TGTGCCAGCAGTTCCACAGGGTACGAGCAGTACTTC. It codes for CASSSTGYEQYF.

The sample holds many counts of this clonotype. The chain carries TRBV20-1 and TRBJ1-4; no clear D gene. CDR3 length equals 14 residues. The germline V and J ends were trimmed by 5 bases and 2 bases, with 12 bases remaining between them. The germline gives CDR1 DFQATT, CDR2 SNEGSKA (reference sequence). The CDR3 DNA is TGCAGTGCTTCCCAGGACTCTACTAATGAAAAACTGTTTTTT. It is translated as CSASQDSTNEKLFF.

This clonotype was counted many times. The chain recombines TRBV28 with TRBJ1-2, with 8 bases lining up with TRBD1. Germline assignment: CDR1 MDHEN and CDR2 SYDVKM. This CDR3 spans 15 amino acids. V lost 8 bases to trimming and J lost 4 bases; unmatched junction nucleotides: 12. The CDR3: CASHIRTGRTYGYTF. For the CDR3, the DNA is TGTGCCAGCCACATTCGGACAGGGCGAACCTATGGCTACACCTTC.

In nucleotides, the CDR3 is TGTGCCAGCAGCCCTAGCGGGAGGCCCCTCTATGAGCAGTTCTTC. This sequence encodes CASSPSGRPLYEQFF. V usage is TRBV14 and J usage is TRBJ2-1; 11 nucleotides agree with TRBD2. This CDR3 has 15 residues. The germline V gene encodes CDR1 SGHDN and CDR2 FVKESK. V lost 4 bases, J lost 8 bases, and 7 bases stayed unmatched.

This clonotype was seen ten or more times. This may stem from a read error, because a much larger clone lies one nucleotide away. The chain is built from TRBV13 and TRBJ1-1, with a weak D call TRBD1 (6 bases). Germline CDR1 and CDR2: PRHDT and FYEKMQ (reference sequence). The CDR3 is 14 residues long. Trimming pared 0 bases from V and 1 base from J, leaving 6 bases between. The CDR3 region has the DNA TGTGCCAGCAGCTTAGGAGGGGGGAACACTGAAGCTTTCTTT. This encodes CASSLGGGNTEAFF.

This clonotype was seen ten or more times. The CDR3 region is CASSDGQRTDTQYF. The CDR3 DNA is TGTGCCAGCAGCGACGGACAGCGCACAGATACGCAGTATTTT. The chain combines TRBV6-1 with TRBJ2-3, with TRBD1 as a possible D gene (6 bases). Trimming cost V 6 bases and J 1 base, with 11 bases left between them. CDR3 size: 14 residues. CDR1 MNHNS and CDR2 SASEGT come from the germline V gene.

This clonotype was seen ten or more times. The V gene is TRBV28, the J gene TRBJ1-5, with 9 bases lining up with TRBD1. V shed 6 bases and J 3 bases; nucleotides not matched to a gene: 9. The CDR3 extends over 16 amino acids. CDR1 is MDHEN, CDR2 SYDVKM, per germline. The CDR3 loop reads CASSHLGQGPNQPQHF. In DNA, the CDR3 is TGTGCCAGCAGCCACCTCGGACAGGGGCCCAATCAGCCCCAGCATTTT.

The chain recombines TRBV3-1 with TRBJ2-2; D may be TRBD1 (6 bases). The germline V gene encodes CDR1 LGHDT and CDR2 YNNKEL (reference sequence). Trimming took off 3 bases at V and 4 bases at J, with 15 bases between the two ends. CDR3 length: 16 residues. In DNA form, the CDR3 reads TGTGCCAGCAGCCACCGCAGGGGTTTGGGCACCGGGGAGCTGTTTTTT. Its protein is CASSHRRGLGTGELFF. Full variable domain (remainder filled in from reference TRBV3-1 and TRBJ2-2): DTAVSQTPKYLVTQMGNDKSIKCEQNLGHDTMYWYKQDSKKFLKIMFSYNNKELIINETVPNRFSPKSPDKAHLNLHINSLELGDSAVYFCASSHRRGLGTGELFFGEGSRLTVL.

This clonotype was detected many times. The chain has TRBV3-1 and TRBJ1-1; 8 bases are shared with TRBD1. Germline loops: CDR1 LGHDT, CDR2 YNNKEL (reference sequence). The CDR3 is 15 residues long. Unmatched junction bases numbered 7, after V lost 3 bases and J lost 4 bases. CDR3 protein: CASSHLGQGGTEAFF. The CDR3 DNA follows: TGTGCCAGCAGCCACCTAGGACAGGGTGGCACTGAAGCTTTCTTT.

The V and J genes are TRBV19 and TRBJ1-6; D ambiguous. The V end was cut by 7 bases, the J end by 6 bases, with 10 bases between. The CDR3 has 13 amino acids. Per germline, CDR1 LNHDA and CDR2 SQIVND (reference sequence). CDR3 in amino acids: CASTWSLNSPLHF. CDR3 DNA sequence: TGTGCCAGTACCTGGTCGCTTAATTCACCCCTCCACTTT.

This clonotype was seen at least ten times. This rearrangement joins TRBV6-1 to TRBJ2-5, with no clear D. Germline lookup yields CDR1 MNHNS and CDR2 SASEGT. The ends were cut back, 6 bases at V and 5 bases at J, with 7 bases in the middle. This CDR3 contains 11 residues. CDR3 residues: CASRLRETQYF. CDR3 in DNA: TGTGCCAGCAGGTTAAGGGAGACCCAGTACTTC.

As regards this clonotype: A much larger clone differs from this one at a single base, so this may be a read error. This chain connects TRBV20-1 to TRBJ2-5; D may be TRBD2 (5 bases). The CDR3 is 15 amino acids. CDR1 is DFQATT, CDR2 SNEGSKA, per germline (reference sequence). Deletions cut 3 bases from V and 5 bases from J, with 19 bases between. CDR3 DNA: TGCAGTGCTAGGGTGACTACTCGCCTAGGCGAGACCCAGTACTTC. Amino acid sequence: CSARVTTRLGETQYF.